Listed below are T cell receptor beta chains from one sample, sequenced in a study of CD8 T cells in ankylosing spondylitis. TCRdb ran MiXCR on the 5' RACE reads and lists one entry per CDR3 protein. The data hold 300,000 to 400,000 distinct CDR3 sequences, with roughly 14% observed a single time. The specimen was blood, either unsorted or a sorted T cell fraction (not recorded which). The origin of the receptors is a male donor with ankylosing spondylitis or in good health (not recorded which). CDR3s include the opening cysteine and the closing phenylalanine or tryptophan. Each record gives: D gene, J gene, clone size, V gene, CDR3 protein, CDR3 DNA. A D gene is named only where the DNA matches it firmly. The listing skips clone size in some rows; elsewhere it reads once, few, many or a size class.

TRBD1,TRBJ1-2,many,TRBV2,CASSSGQGDGGYTF,TGTGCCAGCAGCTCAGGACAGGGCGACGGTGGCTACACCTTC
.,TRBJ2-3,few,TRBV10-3,CAISESKVGEDTQYF,TGTGCCATCAGTGAGAGTAAAGTGGGGGAAGATACGCAGTATTTT
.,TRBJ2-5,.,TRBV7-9,CASSPLVETQYF,TGTGCCAGCAGCCCCCTGGTGGAGACCCAGTACTTC
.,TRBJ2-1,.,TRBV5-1,CASSQNEQFF,TGCGCCAGCAGCCAAAATGAGCAGTTCTTC
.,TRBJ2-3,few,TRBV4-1,CASSQTGLRTDTQYF,TGCGCCAGCAGCCAAACAGGGTTACGCACAGATACGCAGTATTTT
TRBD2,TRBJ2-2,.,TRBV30,CAWMWREGTGELFF,TGTGCCTGGATGTGGCGGGAGGGAACCGGGGAGCTGTTTTTT
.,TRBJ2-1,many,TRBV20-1,CSARDYNEQFF,TGCAGTGCTAGGGACTACAATGAGCAGTTCTTC
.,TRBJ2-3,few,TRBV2,CASTLRVGTQYF,TGTGCCAGCACCCTTAGGGTGGGTACGCAGTATTTT
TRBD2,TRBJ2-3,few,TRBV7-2,CASSSSGRGDTQYF,TGTGCCAGCAGCTCTAGCGGGAGGGGGGATACGCAGTATTTT
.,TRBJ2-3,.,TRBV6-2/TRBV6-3,CASSFYGTSTDTQYF,TGTGCCAGCAGTTTCTACGGGACTAGCACAGATACGCAGTATTTT
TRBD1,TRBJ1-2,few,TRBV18,CASSPTTGVNGYTF,TGTGCCAGCTCACCGACGACAGGGGTTAATGGCTACACCTTC
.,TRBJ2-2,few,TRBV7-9,CASSLPTGQNTGELFF,TGTGCCAGCAGTCTACCTACGGGACAGAACACCGGGGAGCTGTTTTTT
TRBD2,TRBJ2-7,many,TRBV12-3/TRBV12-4,CASSLRLAGGSYEQYF,TGTGCCAGCAGTTTAAGACTAGCGGGGGGGTCCTACGAGCAGTACTTC
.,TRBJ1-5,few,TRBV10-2,CASSEEDGNQPQHF,TGCGCCAGCAGTGAGGAAGACGGTAATCAGCCCCAGCATTTT
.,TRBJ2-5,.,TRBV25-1,CATRRANLRETQYF,TGTGCCACGCGAAGGGCCAACTTGCGGGAGACCCAGTACTTC
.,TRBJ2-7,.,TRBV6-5,CASSRGMGYEQYF,TGTGCCAGCAGTCGAGGGATGGGCTACGAGCAGTACTTC
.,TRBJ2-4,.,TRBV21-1,CASSKALDASLAKNIQYF,TGTGCCAGCAGCAAAGCGCTTGACGCCAGTCTAGCCAAAAACATTCAGTACTTC
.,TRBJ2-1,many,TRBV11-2,CASSSTGDVYNEQFF,TGTGCCAGCAGTAGTACCGGGGACGTATACAATGAGCAGTTCTTC
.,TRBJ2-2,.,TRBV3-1,CASSQEGAGPGELFF,TGTGCCAGCAGCCAAGAAGGAGCAGGCCCCGGGGAGCTGTTTTTT
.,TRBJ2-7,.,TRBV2,CASSEISSWDEQYF,TGTGCCAGCAGTGAGATTTCGTCGTGGGACGAGCAGTACTTC
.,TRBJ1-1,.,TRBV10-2,CASRAEGTEAFF,TGCGCCAGCAGGGCTGAGGGCACTGAAGCTTTCTTT
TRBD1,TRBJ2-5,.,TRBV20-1,CSALGQDKETQYF,TGCAGTGCCCTCGGACAGGACAAAGAGACCCAGTACTTC
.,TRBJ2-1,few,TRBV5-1,CASSFGGNEQFF,TGCGCCAGCAGCTTTGGAGGGAATGAGCAGTTCTTC
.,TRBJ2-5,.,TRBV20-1,CSATDREETQYF,TGCAGTGCCACTGACCGGGAAGAGACCCAGTACTTC
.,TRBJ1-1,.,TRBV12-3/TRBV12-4,CASSFGARSDTEAFF,TGTGCCAGCAGTTTTGGTGCCCGGTCGGACACTGAAGCTTTCTTT
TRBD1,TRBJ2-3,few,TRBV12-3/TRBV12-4,CASNRGQGTQYF,TGTGCCAGCAACCGCGGACAGGGTACGCAGTATTTT
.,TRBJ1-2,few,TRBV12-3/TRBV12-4,CASSPPGRYYGYTF,TGTGCCAGCAGCCCCCCGGGACGCTACTATGGCTACACCTTC